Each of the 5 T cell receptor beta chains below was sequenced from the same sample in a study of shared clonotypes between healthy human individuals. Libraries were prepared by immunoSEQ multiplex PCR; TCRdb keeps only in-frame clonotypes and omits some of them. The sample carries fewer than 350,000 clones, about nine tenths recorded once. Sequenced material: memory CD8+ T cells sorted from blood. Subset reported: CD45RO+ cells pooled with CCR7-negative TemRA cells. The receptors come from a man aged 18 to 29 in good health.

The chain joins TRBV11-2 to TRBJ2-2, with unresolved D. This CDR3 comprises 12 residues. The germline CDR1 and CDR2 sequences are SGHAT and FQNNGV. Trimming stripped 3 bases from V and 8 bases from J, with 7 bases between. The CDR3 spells CASSFLGGELFF. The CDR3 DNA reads TGTGCCAGCAGCTTCCTGGGAGGGGAGCTGTTTTTT.

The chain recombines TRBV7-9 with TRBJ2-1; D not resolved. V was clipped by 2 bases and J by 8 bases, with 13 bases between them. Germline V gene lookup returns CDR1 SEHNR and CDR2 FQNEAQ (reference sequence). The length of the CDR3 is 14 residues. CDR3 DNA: TGTGCCAGCAGCTTAATACCCCCGTTTGATGAGCAGTTCTTC. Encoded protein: CASSLIPPFDEQFF.

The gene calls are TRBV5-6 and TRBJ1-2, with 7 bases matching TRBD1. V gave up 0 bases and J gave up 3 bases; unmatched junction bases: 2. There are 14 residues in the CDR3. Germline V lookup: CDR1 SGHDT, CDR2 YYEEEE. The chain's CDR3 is CASSLGGQHYGYTF. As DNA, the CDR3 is TGTGCCAGCAGCTTGGGGGGACAGCACTATGGCTACACCTTC.

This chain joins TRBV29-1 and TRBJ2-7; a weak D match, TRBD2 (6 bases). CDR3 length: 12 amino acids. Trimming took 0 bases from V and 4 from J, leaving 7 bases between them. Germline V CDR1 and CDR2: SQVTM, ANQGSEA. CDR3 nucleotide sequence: TGCAGCGTTGAAGAACGGGAGTACGAGCAGTACTTC. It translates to CSVEEREYEQYF.

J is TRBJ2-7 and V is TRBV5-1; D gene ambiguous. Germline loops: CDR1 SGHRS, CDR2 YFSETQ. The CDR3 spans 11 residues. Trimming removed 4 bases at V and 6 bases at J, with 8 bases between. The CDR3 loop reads CASSASGEQYF. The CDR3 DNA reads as TGCGCCAGCAGCGCTAGTGGCGAGCAGTACTTC.